The TCR beta chain under discussion was sequenced for a study of blood T cells in healthy people across ages. It was with a sample-barcoded 5' primer and a J-beta primer mix that a second PCR of roughly 7 to 12 cycles was run. A single record per CDR3 protein comes from TCRdb applying MiXCR to the 5' RACE reads. Altogether about 1,400,000 distinct CDR3 sequences are present, 42% being singletons, with the ten largest covering 7.9%. This clonotype has only a few counts. V was clipped by 5 bases and J by 3 bases, with 14 bases between them. Germline loops: CDR1 SGHTA, CDR2 FQGNSA. The CDR3 extends over 16 amino acids.

This receptor was identified in a woman aged 18-35 years in good health. The chain employs TRBV7-2 and TRBJ1-6, with TRBD1 as a possible D gene (6 bases). The sequenced material came from blood. The CDR3 coding sequence is TGTGCCAGCAGCCTACGGACAGACCGCTATAATTCACCCCTCCACTTT. Protein product: CASSLRTDRYNSPLHF.